This TCR beta chain was sequenced in a study of regulatory T cells in long-lasting Graves disease. Study-wide context: With positive TSH receptor antibodies and over 5 years of antithyroid drugs, Graves' disease was considered persistent.

The time point: persistent/refractory GD, antithyroid drugs over 5 years with positive TRAb. RNA extracted from PBMCs served as the sequencing template. Combining iRepertoire HTBI primers with Arm-PCR of CDR3 regions, the authors built TCR beta libraries. TCRdb recomputed calls from the multiplex PCR reads with MiXCR, one row per CDR3 protein. The sample records roughly 470,000 distinct CDR3 sequences, around 20% being singletons. Trimming took off 5 bases at V and 5 bases at J, with 12 bases between the two ends. The CDR3 has 12 residues. Germline values: CDR1 DFQATT, CDR2 SNEGSKA (reference sequence). This clonotype was detected a few times. Its antigen is unknown. Study results and limitations: Newly diagnosed patients had higher TCR diversity than persistent Graves' patients did.

This TCR was sampled from a female donor with Graves disease. The rearrangement uses TRBV20-1 and TRBJ2-5; D not resolved. The starting material was peripheral blood mononuclear cells (PBMCs), obtained when the disease was refractory, from a patient treated with antithyroid drugs. This CDR3 reads CSAYTLGETQYF. The DNA for the CDR3 is TGCAGTGCTTACACATTGGGGGAGACCCAGTACTTC.